A selection of T cell receptor beta chains follows, all from one sample in a study of siplizumab effects on memory and regulatory T cells. Profiled with immunoSEQ multiplex PCR; TCRdb holds only in-frame clones, not every one. The sample records about 94,000 clones, approximately 93% being singletons. Input material: non-Treg CD4+ T cells sorted from blood. These receptors were taken from a human donor in good health. Each CDR3 is given with its conserved first and last residue. D genes are given only for firm matches. Clone size is not always given. Where it is, it says once, few, many or a class for expanded clones.

v_call,j_call,cdr3_length,clone_size,d_call,cdr3_nt,cdr3_aa
TRBV4-1,TRBJ1-4,15,.,TRBD1,TGCGCCAGCAGCCAACAGGGGGCGACTAATGAAAAACTGTTTTTT,CASSQQGATNEKLFF
TRBV14,TRBJ1-1,14,.,.,TGTGCCAGCAGCCAGGGTCTGAGGAACACTGAAGCTTTCTTT,CASSQGLRNTEAFF
TRBV6-6,TRBJ1-2,13,.,.,TGTGCCAGCACTTTCGGGGGCCACTATGGCTACACCTTC,CASTFGGHYGYTF
TRBV19,TRBJ1-2,12,.,.,TGTGCCAGTAGGGGTACTTCATATGGCTACACCTTC,CASRGTSYGYTF
TRBV6-1,TRBJ2-7,12,.,.,TGTGCCAGCAGCCGGGACATCGGCGGGCAGTACTTC,CASSRDIGGQYF
TRBV4-2,TRBJ1-4,11,.,.,TGTGCCAGCAGCCAGCAGGGGAATGTGTTTTTT,CASSQQGNVFF
TRBV2,TRBJ1-1,12,.,.,TGTCTAACGGCCTTCGAAGACACTGAAGCTTTCTTT,CLTAFEDTEAFF
TRBV5-1,TRBJ1-4,12,.,TRBD1,TGCGCCAGCAGTCGGGACAGGGAAAAACTGTTTTTT,CASSRDREKLFF
TRBV7-2,TRBJ2-4,15,few,.,TGTGCCAGCAGCTTAGTGGGCAGGGGGAGGAACATTCAGTACTTC,CASSLVGRGRNIQYF
TRBV5-4,TRBJ1-2,15,.,TRBD1,TGTGCCAGCAGCTCGACGGACAGGGGAAATAACGGCTACACCTTC,CASSSTDRGNNGYTF
TRBV15,TRBJ1-3,14,.,.,TGTGCCACCAGCATAGGGACTCTCGGAAACACCATATATTTT,CATSIGTLGNTIYF
TRBV6-5,TRBJ1-1,15,.,.,TGTGCCAGCAGTTGGAGGGGGGGTTCGGGGCCTGAAGCTTTCTTT,CASSWRGGSGPEAFF
TRBV5-1,TRBJ1-1,14,.,TRBD1,TGCGCCAGCAGCACTACAGGGGGCGTCACTGAAGCTTTCTTT,CASSTTGGVTEAFF
TRBV6-6,TRBJ1-2,12,once,.,TGTGCCAGCAGCGGGCCGAACTATGGCTACACCTTC,CASSGPNYGYTF
TRBV11-2,TRBJ2-1,15,.,TRBD2,TGTGCCAGCAGCCAGTTGACTAGCGGGTACAATGAGCAGTTCTTC,CASSQLTSGYNEQFF